This TCR beta chain appears in the sequencing data of a study of blood T cell repertoires in COVID-19. Study background: From the United States, Italy and Spain came samples of acute and convalescent COVID-19.

This CDR3 has 15 residues. The germline CDR1 and CDR2 sequences are SGDLS and YYNGEE. V gave up 4 bases and J gave up 8 bases, with 18 bases separating them. As handled by the study authors: Reference gene primer amplification gave estimated nucleated cell counts. Only in-frame clones appear in the TCRdb table, and some are missing; sequencing was by immunoSEQ multiplex PCR. V and J calls and clone size are copied from that table; D and trimming were computed from the DNA. The top ten clones hold roughly 14% of a sample with 280,000 or so clones, over 75% of them seen once. The chain carries TRBV9 and TRBJ1-4, with TRBD1 as a possible D gene (6 bases). Sequencing was carried out using peripheral blood. The sequence came from a human donor in a cohort sampled during active COVID-19. The CDR3 bases are TGTGCCAGCAGCACAACACTAGGGCAGGGGGAAAAACTGTTTTTT. Protein: CASSTTLGQGEKLFF.